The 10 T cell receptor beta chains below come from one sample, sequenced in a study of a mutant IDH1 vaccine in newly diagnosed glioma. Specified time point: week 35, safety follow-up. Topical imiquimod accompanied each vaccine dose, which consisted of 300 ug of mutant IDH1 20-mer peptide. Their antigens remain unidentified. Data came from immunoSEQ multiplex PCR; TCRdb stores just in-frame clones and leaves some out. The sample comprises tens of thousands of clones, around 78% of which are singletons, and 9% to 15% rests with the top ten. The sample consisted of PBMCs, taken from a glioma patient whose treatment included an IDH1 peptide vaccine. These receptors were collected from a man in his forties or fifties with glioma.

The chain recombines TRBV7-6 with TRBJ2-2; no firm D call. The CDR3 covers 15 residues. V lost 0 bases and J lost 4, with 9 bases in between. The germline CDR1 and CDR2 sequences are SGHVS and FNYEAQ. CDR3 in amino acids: CASSLAASFTGELFF. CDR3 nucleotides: TGTGCCAGCAGCTTAGCGGCAAGCTTCACCGGGGAGCTGTTTTTT.

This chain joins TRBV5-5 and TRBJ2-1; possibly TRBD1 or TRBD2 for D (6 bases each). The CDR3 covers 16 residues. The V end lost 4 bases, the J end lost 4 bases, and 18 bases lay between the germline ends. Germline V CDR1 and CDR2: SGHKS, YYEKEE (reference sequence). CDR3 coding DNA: TGTGCCAGCAGCCTCCGAGGGGGGCTTGGTTACAATGAGCAGTTCTTC. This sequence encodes CASSLRGGLGYNEQFF.

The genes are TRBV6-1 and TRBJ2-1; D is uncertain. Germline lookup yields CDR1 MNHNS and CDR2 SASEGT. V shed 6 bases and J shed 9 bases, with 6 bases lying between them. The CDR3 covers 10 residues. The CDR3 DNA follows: TGTGCCAGCAGAGAAATTGAGCAGTTCTTC. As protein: CASREIEQFF.

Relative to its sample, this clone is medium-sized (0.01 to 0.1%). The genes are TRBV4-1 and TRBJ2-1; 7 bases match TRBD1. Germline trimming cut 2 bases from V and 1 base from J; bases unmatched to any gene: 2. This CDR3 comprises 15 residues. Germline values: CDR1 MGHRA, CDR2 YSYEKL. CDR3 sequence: CASSQTTGSYNEQFF. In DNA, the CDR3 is TGCGCCAGCAGCCAAACGACAGGGTCCTACAATGAGCAGTTCTTC.

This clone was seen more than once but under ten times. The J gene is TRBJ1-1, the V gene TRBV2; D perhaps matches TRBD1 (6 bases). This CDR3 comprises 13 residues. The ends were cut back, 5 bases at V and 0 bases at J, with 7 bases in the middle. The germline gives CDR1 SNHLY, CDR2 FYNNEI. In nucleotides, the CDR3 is TGTGCCAGCAGTCAGGGGATGAACACTGAAGCTTTCTTT. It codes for CASSQGMNTEAFF.

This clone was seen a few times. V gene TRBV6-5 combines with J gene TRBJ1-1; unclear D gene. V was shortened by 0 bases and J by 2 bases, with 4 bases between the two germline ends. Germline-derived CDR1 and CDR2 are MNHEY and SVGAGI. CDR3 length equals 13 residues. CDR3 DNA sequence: TGTGCCAGCAGTTACTCTTCCAACACTGAAGCTTTCTTT. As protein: CASSYSSNTEAFF.

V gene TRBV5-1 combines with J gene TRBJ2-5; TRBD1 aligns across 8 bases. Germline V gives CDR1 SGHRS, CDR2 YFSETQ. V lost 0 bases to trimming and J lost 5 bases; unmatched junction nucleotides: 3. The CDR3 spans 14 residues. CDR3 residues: CASSLGRGRETQYF. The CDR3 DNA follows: TGCGCCAGCAGCTTGGGCAGGGGGCGGGAGACCCAGTACTTC.

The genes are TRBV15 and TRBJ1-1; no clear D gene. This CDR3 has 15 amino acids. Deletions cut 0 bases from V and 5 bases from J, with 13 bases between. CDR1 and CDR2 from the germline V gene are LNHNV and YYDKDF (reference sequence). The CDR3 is CATSRDRGVRTEAFF. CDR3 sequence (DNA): TGTGCCACCAGCAGAGATCGTGGGGTGAGGACTGAAGCTTTCTTT.

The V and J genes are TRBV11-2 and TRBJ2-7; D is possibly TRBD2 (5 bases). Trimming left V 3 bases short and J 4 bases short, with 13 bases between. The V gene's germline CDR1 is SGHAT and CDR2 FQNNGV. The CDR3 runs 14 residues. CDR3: CASSFGWRAYEQYF. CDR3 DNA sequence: TGTGCCAGCAGCTTTGGGTGGCGGGCTTACGAGCAGTACTTC.

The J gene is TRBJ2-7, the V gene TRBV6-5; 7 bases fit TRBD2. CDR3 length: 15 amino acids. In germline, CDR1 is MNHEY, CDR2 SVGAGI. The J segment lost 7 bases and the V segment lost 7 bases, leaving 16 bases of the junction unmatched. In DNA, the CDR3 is TGTGCCAGCACCCCCCCAGGGCGGGAGTCGGGGGAGCAGTACTTC. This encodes CASTPPGRESGEQYF.